The TCR beta chain under discussion was sequenced for a study of T cell responses to AZD1222 COVID-19 vaccine (dated by TCRdb to 2020 to 2023). For context, the study as a whole: Because spike-specific TCR depth and breadth did not differ between the two schedules, AZD1222 recipients who got a second dose at roughly 4 weeks were pooled with those who got a second dose at roughly 12 weeks. A total of 230 to 250 trial participants underwent TCR sequencing, of whom nearly 210 received two doses of AZD1222 and 26 received two doses of the MenACWY control vaccine. Trial participants were enrolled by age into subgroups of 18-55, 56-69 and 70-plus years, and around 150, 29 and 61 TCR-sequenced participants, respectively, were included in these subgroups. Here is what the overall study found, with its caveats: Because no day 14 peak-response samples were available, repertoires were characterized only after the peak T cell response. Vaccine-associated CD4 TCRs spanned the whole spike protein, with dominant responses in regions 160-218 and 743-854. Only five or six AZD1222 recipients were SARS-CoV-2 seropositive at baseline, limiting conclusions about previously exposed vaccinees. In the small 56-69-year group, the increase in depth fell short of significance, most likely because of low power. A significant rise in spike-specific TCR breadth and depth was observed after two AZD1222 doses relative to day 0 and relative to MenACWY recipients. Reportedly, almost half of the unique spike-specific TCRs recognized epitopes lying outside the regions that are mutated in the B.1.351 and B.1.1.7 variants. Participants were mostly white British and included more females than males, and it was suggested by the authors that clonal diversity may have been underestimated.

About this clone: Its specific antigen is unknown. Base qualities are not provided; no much larger clone lies one nucleotide away.

The sample's time point, from its label and the paper: baseline before first vaccination. The vaccinee samples were drawn from two UK trials, COV001 and COV002, one of which was a single-blind randomized controlled phase 2/3 trial testing AZD1222 (ChAdOx1 nCoV-19) in healthy adults. For TCRbeta chain sequencing, PBMC samples from trial participants were taken at day 0 and at day 28 after the second dose. Per the germline V gene, KGHSH is the CDR1 and LQKENI is the CDR2. V was cut back by 2 bases and J by 6 bases, leaving a gap of 8 bases between them. Measured from the cysteine to the phenylalanine, the CDR3 is 12 residues long. Only CDR3 DNA is held: 36 bases, read in frame from base 1. The CDR3 regions of human TCRbeta chains were subjected to immunosequencing. For the original study's pipeline: TCRs in the repertoires were compared against a reference library of SARS-CoV-2-specific TCRs that had been generated with the MIRA antigen-specificity platform. Breadth was defined as the fraction of unique TCRs that were SARS-CoV-2-associated, and depth was defined as the fraction of total T cells that were SARS-CoV-2-associated. Using the MIRA data, every spike-specific TCR was mapped to the spike region that the TCR reacted to and assigned to either a CD4 or a CD8 class. Log10-transformed breadth and depth values were compared by one-way ANOVA with Sidak's multiple comparisons tests. TCRdb carries this immuneACCESS record with in-frame sequences only. Its versions omit some clonotypes, under half of them owing to an unresolved V gene in the studies checked, with the rest unexplained. V, J and clone size are taken as reported in that table, and D and trimming were inferred from the DNA itself. The sample data list 180,000 or so clones, and 90% to 95% of these were observed just once. Approximately 0.64% of the sample is taken by the ten largest.

The sample here was peripheral blood, taken on day 0 of AZD1222 vaccination. The receptor was derived from an adult in good health. This receptor chain uses TRBV18 and TRBJ2-7; the D gene assignment is ambiguous. CDR3 sequence: CASSPSMGEQYF. In nucleotide form, the sequence is TGTGCCAGCTCACCATCAATGGGCGAGCAGTACTTC.